The rows below give T cell receptor beta chains drawn from one sample of a study of cytomegalovirus exposure and HLA in healthy donors. The assay was immunoSEQ multiplex PCR, and TCRdb's table has in-frame clones only and misses some. This sample carries under 150,000 clones, about four fifths of them seen once, and the ten largest clones take 3% to 4%. Material: PBMCs. These TCRs come from a woman between 35 and 50 years old in good health and CMV-seronegative. Both conserved end residues are part of each CDR3. D genes are given only for firm matches. Clone size, where shown, is once, few, many, or a class for clones that have expanded.

TRBJ2-7 TRBV6-5 . once TGTGCCAGCAGCAGGGGTTGGGTACCTGCGGACGAGCAGTACTTC CASSRGWVPADEQYF
TRBJ1-2 TRBV5-4 TRBD1 . TGTGCCAGCAGCCACGGACAGGGCAACTATGGCTACACCTTC CASSHGQGNYGYTF
TRBJ2-3 TRBV7-2 TRBD2 . TGTGCCAGCAGCTTGGGACTAGCGGGAGGTAGCACAGATACGCAGTATTTT CASSLGLAGGSTDTQYF
TRBJ2-7 TRBV29-1 TRBD1 . TGCAGCGTGGACGACGGGACAGGAGACGAGCAGTACTTC CSVDDGTGDEQYF
TRBJ2-5 TRBV30 TRBD1 once TGTGCCTGGAGTTTTCCGGGACAGGGTGCCCACGAGACCCAGTACTTC CAWSFPGQGAHETQYF
TRBJ2-7 TRBV29-1 TRBD1 . TGCAGCGTTGAAGATACCCCCGGGACAGGGCCCTTGGGCGAGCAGTACTTC CSVEDTPGTGPLGEQYF
TRBJ1-4 TRBV9 TRBD1 . TGTGCCAGCAGCGGACAGGGGGCGTCCCCTAATGAAAAACTGTTTTTT CASSGQGASPNEKLFF
TRBJ1-6 TRBV2 TRBD1 . TGTGCCAGCAGTGAGGGGACAGGGAATTCACCCCTCCACTTT CASSEGTGNSPLHF
TRBJ2-3 TRBV19 . . TGTGCCAGTAGGACGGGACTGGAGGCAGATACGCAGTATTTT CASRTGLEADTQYF
TRBJ1-1 TRBV10-3 . . TGTGCCATCAGCGGTTCCTATACAGGGTCAAGTACTGAAGCTTTCTTT CAISGSYTGSSTEAFF
TRBJ2-4 TRBV7-2 . . TGTGCCAGCAGCTTAAATGGGGGGACTCAAAACATTCAGTACTTC CASSLNGGTQNIQYF
TRBJ2-2 TRBV19 . . TGTGCCAGTAGTATCGCGGCAGACAACACCGGGGAGCTGTTTTTT CASSIAADNTGELFF
TRBJ1-4 TRBV19 . . TGTGCCAGTACCAATCTCGGGCGGGGGGAAAAACTGTTTTTT CASTNLGRGEKLFF
TRBJ2-3 TRBV4-3 TRBD2 . TGCGCCAGCAGCCAAGGAGGGGGGACTAGCGGCACGGGGGATACGCAGTATTTT CASSQGGGTSGTGDTQYF
TRBJ2-2 TRBV9 . . TGTGCCAGCAGCGTGGGACAAGGGGTCGCCGGGGAGCTGTTTTTT CASSVGQGVAGELFF
TRBJ2-3 TRBV5-1 . . TGCGCCAGCAGCGAGGGGGGCACAGATACGCAGTATTTT CASSEGGTDTQYF
TRBJ1-5 TRBV19 . . TGTGCCAGTAGTATCGGGGGTGCTCAGCCCCAGCATTTT CASSIGGAQPQHF
TRBJ1-1 TRBV28 . . TGTGCCAGCAGGGGTACCGGGACACCTGCTTTCTTT CASRGTGTPAFF
TRBJ1-2 TRBV5-6 TRBD1 . TGTGCCAGCAGCGGCGGGTGGGACAGGGGTGGCTACACCTTC CASSGGWDRGGYTF
TRBJ2-1 TRBV28 TRBD2 . TGTGCCAGCAGCCGATCCATGTCGGGGGGGGGCATACTCTACAATGAGCAGTTCTTC CASSRSMSGGGILYNEQFF
TRBJ1-2 TRBV14 . . TGTGCCAGCAGCGACGGGATGAACTATGGCTACACCTTC CASSDGMNYGYTF
TRBJ1-1 TRBV5-6 . . TGTGCCAGCAGCCCCGGGACTGGTGAAGCTTTCTTT CASSPGTGEAFF
TRBJ1-1 TRBV11-2 . . TGTGCCAGCAGCGCCCTCGGGGGGCCAGCTTTCTTT CASSALGGPAFF
TRBJ2-7 TRBV5-4 TRBD2 . TGTGCCAGCAGCTTGGGGGGTAGCGGGGGGATGTACGAGCAGTACTTC CASSLGGSGGMYEQYF